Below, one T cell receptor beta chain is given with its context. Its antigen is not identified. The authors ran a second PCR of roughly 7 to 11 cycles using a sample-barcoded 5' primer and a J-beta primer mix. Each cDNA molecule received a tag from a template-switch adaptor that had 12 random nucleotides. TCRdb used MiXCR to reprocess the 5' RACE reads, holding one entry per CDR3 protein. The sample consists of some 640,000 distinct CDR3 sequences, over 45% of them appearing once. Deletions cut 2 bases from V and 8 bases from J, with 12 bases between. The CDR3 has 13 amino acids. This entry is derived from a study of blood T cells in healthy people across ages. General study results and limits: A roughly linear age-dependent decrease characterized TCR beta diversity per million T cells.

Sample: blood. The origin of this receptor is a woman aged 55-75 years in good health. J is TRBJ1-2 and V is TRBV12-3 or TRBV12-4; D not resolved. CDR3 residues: CASSLPGGLGYTF. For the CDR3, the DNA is TGTGCCAGCAGTTTACCCGGAGGGCTAGGCTACACCTTC.